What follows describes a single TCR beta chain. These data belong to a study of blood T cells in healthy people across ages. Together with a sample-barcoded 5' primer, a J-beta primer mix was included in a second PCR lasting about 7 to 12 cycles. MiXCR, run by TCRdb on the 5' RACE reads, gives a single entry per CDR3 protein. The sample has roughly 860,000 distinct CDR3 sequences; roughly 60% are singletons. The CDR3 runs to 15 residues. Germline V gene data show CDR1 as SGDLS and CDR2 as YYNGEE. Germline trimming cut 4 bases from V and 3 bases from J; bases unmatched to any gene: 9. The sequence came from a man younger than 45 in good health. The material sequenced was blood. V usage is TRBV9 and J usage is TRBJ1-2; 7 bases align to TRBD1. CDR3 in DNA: TGTGCCAGCAGCCAGCGACAGGGAGTGGACTATGGCTACACCTTC. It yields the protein CASSQRQGVDYGYTF.